These T cell receptor beta chains were read from a single sample in a study of shared clonotypes between healthy human individuals. This table comes from immunoSEQ multiplex PCR, and its TCRdb copy is limited to in-frame clones, with some not included. Here the sample spans a few million clones, around nine tenths being singletons. Sequenced material: naive CD4+ T cells sorted from blood. The receptor source for this set is a man younger than 30 in good health. The CDR3 runs from the conserved cysteine through the conserved F or W. The order of the fields is V gene, clone size, J gene, D gene, CDR3 DNA, CDR3 protein. D genes are given only for firm matches. Only some rows state a clone size, as once, few, many or a class for expanded clones.

V: TRBV28
size: NA
J: TRBJ1-1
D: NA
DNA: TGTGCCAGCAGTTTATCATCGGTAGGGGCCACTGAAGCTTTCTTT
CDR3: CASSLSSVGATEAFF

V: TRBV18
size: NA
J: TRBJ1-1
D: NA
DNA: TGTGCCAGCTCACCACCGGGGGGATTGAACACTGAAGCTTTCTTT
CDR3: CASSPPGGLNTEAFF

V: TRBV12-5
size: NA
J: TRBJ2-2
D: TRBD2
DNA: TGTGCTAGTGGCCCCCGACTAGCGGCCCCGAACACCGGGGAGCTGTTTTTT
CDR3: CASGPRLAAPNTGELFF

V: TRBV19
size: once
J: TRBJ2-2
D: NA
DNA: TGTGCCAGTAGTTTTCCAGGGATCGGCACCGGGGAGCTGTTTTTT
CDR3: CASSFPGIGTGELFF

V: TRBV6-1
size: NA
J: TRBJ1-5
D: NA
DNA: TGTGCCAGCAGTGAAAGAGGGGGTAGACAGCCCCAGCATTTT
CDR3: CASSERGGRQPQHF

V: TRBV19
size: NA
J: TRBJ1-3
D: TRBD1
DNA: TGTGCCAGCCAAAGGGGGCCCGGAAACACCATATATTTT
CDR3: CASQRGPGNTIYF

V: TRBV10-3
size: NA
J: TRBJ1-2
D: TRBD1
DNA: TGTGCCATCACCCGGACAGGGGACGGCTACACCTTC
CDR3: CAITRTGDGYTF

V: TRBV28
size: NA
J: TRBJ1-5
D: TRBD1
DNA: TGTGCCAGCAGTTTATCGGCAGGGGGGGACAATCAGCCCCAGCATTTT
CDR3: CASSLSAGGDNQPQHF

V: TRBV7-9
size: NA
J: TRBJ2-6
D: NA
DNA: TGTGCCAGCAGCTCCTGGCTCGTCGGAAGCTCTGGGGCCAACGTCCTGACTTTC
CDR3: CASSSWLVGSSGANVLTF

V: TRBV10-3
size: few
J: TRBJ1-2
D: NA
DNA: TGTGCCATCAGTGAGGGGGCCTTGGTGTCTGGCTACACCTTC
CDR3: CAISEGALVSGYTF

V: TRBV30
size: NA
J: TRBJ2-5
D: TRBD1
DNA: TGTGCCTGGGGGACAGGGGACCAGCAGTACTTC
CDR3: CAWGTGDQQYF

V: TRBV5-6
size: NA
J: TRBJ2-7
D: NA
DNA: TGTGCCAGCAGCTACGCCTCCTACGAGCAGTACTTC
CDR3: CASSYASYEQYF

V: TRBV6-5
size: few
J: TRBJ2-7
D: NA
DNA: TGTGCCAGCAGTTACACGGGAGCGGGTGCCTACGAGCAGTACTTC
CDR3: CASSYTGAGAYEQYF

V: TRBV18
size: few
J: TRBJ1-5
D: NA
DNA: TGTGCCAGCTCACCAGGTCTGGATCAGCCCCAGCATTTT
CDR3: CASSPGLDQPQHF

V: TRBV18
size: NA
J: TRBJ2-7
D: NA
DNA: TGTGCCAGCTCACCTGGTTCCTACGAGCAGTACTTC
CDR3: CASSPGSYEQYF

V: TRBV9
size: NA
J: TRBJ1-1
D: TRBD1
DNA: TGTGCCAGCAGCCTTGGACAGGGCCCTGAAGCTTTCTTT
CDR3: CASSLGQGPEAFF

V: TRBV28
size: once
J: TRBJ2-7
D: NA
DNA: TGTGCCACGGGCCAGGGCTCTAGGAGCTCCTACGAGCAGTACTTC
CDR3: CATGQGSRSSYEQYF

V: TRBV19
size: NA
J: TRBJ2-7
D: TRBD2
DNA: TGTGCCAGTAGTATAGGACTAGCGGTTAACGGGGAGCAGTACTTC
CDR3: CASSIGLAVNGEQYF

V: TRBV7-8
size: NA
J: TRBJ2-1
D: NA
DNA: TGTGCCAGCAGCTTCCGGGACCCTTACAATGAGCAGTTCTTC
CDR3: CASSFRDPYNEQFF

V: TRBV7-2
size: NA
J: TRBJ2-3
D: TRBD2
DNA: TGTGCCAGCAGACCCACCCCACTAGCGGGAGGAGGAGATACGCAGTATTTT
CDR3: CASRPTPLAGGGDTQYF

V: TRBV5-4
size: few
J: TRBJ1-2
D: TRBD1
DNA: TGTGCCAGCAGCCGGGACAGGGGGCGAGGTGGCTACACCTTC
CDR3: CASSRDRGRGGYTF

V: TRBV6-1
size: NA
J: TRBJ2-5
D: TRBD2
DNA: TGTGCCAGCAGTGACTGGACTAGCGGGACGGAGACCCAGTACTTC
CDR3: CASSDWTSGTETQYF

V: TRBV5-1
size: NA
J: TRBJ2-7
D: NA
DNA: TGCGCCAGCAGCCTCGGGACCACCATACCGGACGAGCAGTACTTC
CDR3: CASSLGTTIPDEQYF

V: TRBV9
size: NA
J: TRBJ1-2
D: NA
DNA: TGTGCCAGCAGCTCCAGGGTCGACTATGGCTACACCTTC
CDR3: CASSSRVDYGYTF

V: TRBV19
size: NA
J: TRBJ2-2
D: TRBD2
DNA: TGTGCCAGTAGTATTCTAGCGGGGTTAAACACCGGGGAGCTGTTTTTT
CDR3: CASSILAGLNTGELFF

V: TRBV12-5
size: NA
J: TRBJ2-4
D: NA
DNA: TGTGCTAGTGGTTTGGCCCCGGGGGCGGGGAACAAAAACATTCAGTACTTC
CDR3: CASGLAPGAGNKNIQYF

V: TRBV6-5
size: NA
J: TRBJ2-7
D: NA
DNA: TGTGCCAGCAGTTATCGAATGGGAGGCGCCTACGAGCAGTACTTC
CDR3: CASSYRMGGAYEQYF